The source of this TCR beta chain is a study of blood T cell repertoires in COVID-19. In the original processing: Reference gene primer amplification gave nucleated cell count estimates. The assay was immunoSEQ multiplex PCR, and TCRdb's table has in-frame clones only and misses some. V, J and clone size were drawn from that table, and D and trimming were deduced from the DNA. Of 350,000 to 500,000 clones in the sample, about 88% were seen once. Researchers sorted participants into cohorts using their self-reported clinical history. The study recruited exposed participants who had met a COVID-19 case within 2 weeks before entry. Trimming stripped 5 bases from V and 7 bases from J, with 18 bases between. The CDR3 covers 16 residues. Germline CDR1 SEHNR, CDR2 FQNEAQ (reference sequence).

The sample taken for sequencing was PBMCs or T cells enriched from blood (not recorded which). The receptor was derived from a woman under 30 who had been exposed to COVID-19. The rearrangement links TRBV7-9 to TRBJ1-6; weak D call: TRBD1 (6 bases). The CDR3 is CASSLGRTEINSPLHF. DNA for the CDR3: TGTGCCAGCAGCCTCGGGCGGACAGAGATCAATTCACCCCTCCACTTT.